These T cell receptor beta chains were read from a single sample in a study of technical replicates of blood from several donors. TCRdb's table, derived via immunoSEQ multiplex PCR, lists solely in-frame clones and lacks some. The table shows approximately 81,000 clones, with about 81% occurring only once. The sequencing sample was made of PBMCs. Receptors were obtained from a human donor in good health. Some clones in this sample may be carry-over from other donors' samples. Both conserved end residues are part of each CDR3. Fields, in order: D gene, J gene, V gene, clone size, CDR3 protein, CDR3 DNA. A D gene is named only where the DNA matches it firmly. Only some rows state a clone size, as once, few, many or a class for expanded clones.

D gene: -; J gene: TRBJ1-5; V gene: TRBV10-3; clone size: -; CDR3 protein: CAISGGALNQPQHF; CDR3 DNA: TGTGCCATTTCCGGGGGGGCCCTCAATCAGCCCCAGCATTTT
D gene: TRBD1; J gene: TRBJ1-1; V gene: TRBV9; clone size: -; CDR3 protein: CASGQGIEAEAFF; CDR3 DNA: TGTGCCAGTGGACAGGGAATCGAAGCCGAAGCTTTCTTT
D gene: -; J gene: TRBJ2-4; V gene: TRBV15; clone size: few; CDR3 protein: CATSRWRENIQYF; CDR3 DNA: TGTGCCACCAGCAGATGGAGGGAAAACATTCAGTACTTC
D gene: -; J gene: TRBJ2-1; V gene: TRBV29-1; clone size: -; CDR3 protein: CSVESPDRGYEQFF; CDR3 DNA: TGCAGCGTTGAATCGCCCGATAGAGGCTATGAGCAGTTCTTC
D gene: -; J gene: TRBJ2-7; V gene: TRBV6-1; clone size: once; CDR3 protein: CATAAGQTTSYEQYF; CDR3 DNA: TGTGCCACGGCGGCCGGACAGACGACATCCTACGAGCAGTACTTC
D gene: TRBD2; J gene: TRBJ2-2; V gene: TRBV5-4; clone size: -; CDR3 protein: CASSFLSSGRAGELFF; CDR3 DNA: TGTGCCAGCAGCTTCCTGTCGAGCGGGAGGGCCGGGGAGCTGTTTTTT
D gene: -; J gene: TRBJ2-7; V gene: TRBV6-1; clone size: -; CDR3 protein: CASGLARSYEQYF; CDR3 DNA: TGTGCCAGCGGGTTAGCTCGGTCCTACGAGCAGTACTTC
D gene: TRBD1; J gene: TRBJ1-5; V gene: TRBV30; clone size: -; CDR3 protein: CAWTTGNQPQHF; CDR3 DNA: TGTGCCTGGACGACAGGGAATCAGCCCCAGCATTTT
D gene: TRBD1; J gene: TRBJ2-5; V gene: TRBV5-4; clone size: -; CDR3 protein: CASSLAGTARGTQYF; CDR3 DNA: TGTGCCAGCAGCTTGGCCGGGACAGCCCGAGGAACCCAGTACTTC
D gene: -; J gene: TRBJ1-1; V gene: TRBV6-5; clone size: -; CDR3 protein: CASSYDPIPGNTEAFF; CDR3 DNA: TGTGCCAGCAGTTATGACCCAATACCAGGGAACACTGAAGCTTTCTTT
D gene: -; J gene: TRBJ1-2; V gene: TRBV19; clone size: -; CDR3 protein: CASSIVAADYGYTF; CDR3 DNA: TGTGCCAGTAGTATCGTCGCAGCGGACTATGGCTACACCTTC
D gene: -; J gene: TRBJ2-3; V gene: TRBV4-2; clone size: few; CDR3 protein: CASSQGLEADTQYF; CDR3 DNA: TGTGCCAGCAGCCAAGGACTAGAGGCAGATACGCAGTATTTT
D gene: -; J gene: TRBJ1-2; V gene: TRBV9; clone size: few; CDR3 protein: CASSVVPQNYGYTF; CDR3 DNA: TGTGCCAGCAGCGTAGTTCCACAAAACTATGGCTACACCTTC
D gene: -; J gene: TRBJ2-3; V gene: TRBV11-1; clone size: -; CDR3 protein: CASSLFGVQADTQYF; CDR3 DNA: TGTGCCAGCAGCTTATTCGGGGTGCAGGCAGATACGCAGTATTTT
D gene: TRBD1; J gene: TRBJ2-7; V gene: TRBV5-1; clone size: few; CDR3 protein: CASSTTGGYYEQYF; CDR3 DNA: TGCGCCAGCAGCACGACAGGGGGGTACTACGAGCAGTACTTC
D gene: -; J gene: TRBJ1-1; V gene: TRBV27; clone size: -; CDR3 protein: CASSLLGQGVWNTEAFF; CDR3 DNA: TGTGCCAGCAGTTTATTGGGGCAAGGAGTGTGGAACACTGAAGCTTTCTTT
D gene: -; J gene: TRBJ2-2; V gene: TRBV7-9; clone size: -; CDR3 protein: CASSLGLSKDTGELFF; CDR3 DNA: TGTGCCAGCAGCTTAGGTCTTAGCAAAGACACCGGGGAGCTGTTTTTT
D gene: TRBD1; J gene: TRBJ1-1; V gene: TRBV29-1; clone size: many; CDR3 protein: CSVHSRGPDTEAFF; CDR3 DNA: TGCAGCGTTCACTCTAGGGGGCCGGACACTGAAGCTTTCTTT
D gene: TRBD1; J gene: TRBJ2-5; V gene: TRBV4-1; clone size: -; CDR3 protein: CASSPGQGAVRETQYF; CDR3 DNA: TGCGCCAGCAGCCCGGGACAGGGGGCAGTACGGGAGACCCAGTACTTC
D gene: TRBD2; J gene: TRBJ2-7; V gene: TRBV5-4; clone size: -; CDR3 protein: CASSSELADSSYEQYF; CDR3 DNA: TGTGCCAGCAGTTCTGAACTAGCGGACAGCTCCTACGAGCAGTACTTC
D gene: TRBD2; J gene: TRBJ2-3; V gene: TRBV29-1; clone size: -; CDR3 protein: CSVDSASGSLTDTQYF; CDR3 DNA: TGCAGCGTTGATTCGGCTAGCGGGAGTTTAACAGATACGCAGTATTTT
D gene: -; J gene: TRBJ1-4; V gene: TRBV7-9; clone size: -; CDR3 protein: CASSLSKGMGEKLFF; CDR3 DNA: TGTGCCAGCAGCTTATCTAAGGGGATGGGGGAAAAACTGTTTTTT
D gene: TRBD1; J gene: TRBJ2-7; V gene: TRBV15; clone size: once; CDR3 protein: CATRPTGKGEQYF; CDR3 DNA: TGTGCCACCAGACCGACAGGGAAGGGCGAGCAGTACTTC
D gene: -; J gene: TRBJ2-7; V gene: TRBV11-2; clone size: -; CDR3 protein: CASSSKSLRGAGYEQYF; CDR3 DNA: TGTGCCAGCAGCTCTAAAAGCCTCCGGGGGGCCGGCTACGAGCAGTACTTC